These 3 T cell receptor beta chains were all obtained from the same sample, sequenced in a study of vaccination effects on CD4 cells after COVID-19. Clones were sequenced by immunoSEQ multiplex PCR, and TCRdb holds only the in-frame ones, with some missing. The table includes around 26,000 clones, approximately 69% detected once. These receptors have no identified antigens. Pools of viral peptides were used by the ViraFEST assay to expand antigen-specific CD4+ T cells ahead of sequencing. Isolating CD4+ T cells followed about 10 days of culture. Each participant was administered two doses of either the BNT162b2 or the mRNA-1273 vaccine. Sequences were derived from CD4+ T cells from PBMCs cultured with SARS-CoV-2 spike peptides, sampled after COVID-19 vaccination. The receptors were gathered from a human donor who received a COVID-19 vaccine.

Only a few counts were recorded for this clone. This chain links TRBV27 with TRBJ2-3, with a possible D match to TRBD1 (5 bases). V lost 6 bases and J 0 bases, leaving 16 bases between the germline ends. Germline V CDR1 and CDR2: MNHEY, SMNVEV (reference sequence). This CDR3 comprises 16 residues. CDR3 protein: CASRNGNRISTDTQYF. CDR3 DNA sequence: TGTGCCAGCAGGAATGGTAACAGGATAAGCACAGATACGCAGTATTTT.

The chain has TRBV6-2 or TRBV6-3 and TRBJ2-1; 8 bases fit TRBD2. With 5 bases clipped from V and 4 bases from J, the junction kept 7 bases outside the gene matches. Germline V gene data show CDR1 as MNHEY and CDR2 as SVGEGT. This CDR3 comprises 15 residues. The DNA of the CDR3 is TGTGCCAGCAGTAGAAGCGGGGGCCGATACAATGAGCAGTTCTTC. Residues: CASSRSGGRYNEQFF.

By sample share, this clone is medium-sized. The DNA of the CDR3 is TGTGCCAGCAGCTTAGACACCGGGGAGCTGTTTTTT. Residues: CASSLDTGELFF. This sequence joins TRBV7-4 and TRBJ2-2; the D is unclear. Trimming pared 1 base from V and 3 bases from J, leaving 0 bases between. CDR1 and CDR2 (germline): SGHVT, SQSDAQ. The CDR3 runs 12 residues.